The rows below give T cell receptor beta chains drawn from one sample of a study of shared clonotypes between healthy human individuals. Sequencing used immunoSEQ multiplex PCR; TCRdb keeps in-frame clones, though not all of them. The sample consists of under 2.5 million clones, around 90% of them appearing once. The material sequenced was naive CD4+ T cells from PBMCs. All receptors come from a man between 18 and 35 years old in good health. Some clones in this sample may be carry-over from other donors' samples. CDR3s include the opening cysteine and the closing phenylalanine or tryptophan. A D gene is named only where the DNA matches it firmly. Some rows mark clone size as missing; the rest say once, few, many or name a class of expanded clone.

j_call: TRBJ2-3
v_call: TRBV5-1
d_call: -
clone_size: once
cdr3_nt: TGCGCCAGCAGCTTGGCGTCGACGATAGGAGATACGCAGTATTTT
cdr3_aa: CASSLASTIGDTQYF

j_call: TRBJ2-4
v_call: TRBV28
d_call: TRBD1
clone_size: -
cdr3_nt: TGTGCCAGCAGTTCGGGCAGGGGGAACATTCAGTACTTC
cdr3_aa: CASSSGRGNIQYF

j_call: TRBJ1-1
v_call: TRBV2
d_call: -
clone_size: -
cdr3_nt: TGTGCCAGCAGTGAAGACAGGGAATCGACTGAAGCTTTCTTT
cdr3_aa: CASSEDRESTEAFF

j_call: TRBJ1-3
v_call: TRBV18
d_call: -
clone_size: -
cdr3_nt: TGTGCCAGCTCACCTGGGCGGACGGCGGGAAACACCATATATTTT
cdr3_aa: CASSPGRTAGNTIYF

j_call: TRBJ2-5
v_call: TRBV5-6
d_call: -
clone_size: -
cdr3_nt: TGTGCCAGCAGCCCAAACCCCGACTGGCTGGGGGGGACCCAGTACTTC
cdr3_aa: CASSPNPDWLGGTQYF

j_call: TRBJ2-1
v_call: TRBV18
d_call: TRBD2
clone_size: -
cdr3_nt: TGTGCCAGCTCACCTGTGGGACTAGGAGCGAATGAGCAGTTCTTC
cdr3_aa: CASSPVGLGANEQFF

j_call: TRBJ2-7
v_call: TRBV7-2
d_call: -
clone_size: -
cdr3_nt: TGTGCCAGCAGCTTGCTCCGGGGGCCCCACGAGCAGTACTTC
cdr3_aa: CASSLLRGPHEQYF

j_call: TRBJ1-2
v_call: TRBV7-9
d_call: TRBD1
clone_size: -
cdr3_nt: TGTGCCAGCAGCTTACGGCAGGGGGCATTTGGCTACACCTTC
cdr3_aa: CASSLRQGAFGYTF

j_call: TRBJ2-1
v_call: TRBV14
d_call: TRBD2
clone_size: -
cdr3_nt: TGTGCCAGCAGCCAAATAAGGGCGGGACTAGTCCACAATGAGCAGTTCTTC
cdr3_aa: CASSQIRAGLVHNEQFF

j_call: TRBJ1-5
v_call: TRBV27
d_call: -
clone_size: -
cdr3_nt: TGTGCCAGCAGTTTAGAGGCCCCGGGCAATCAGCCCCAGCATTTT
cdr3_aa: CASSLEAPGNQPQHF

j_call: TRBJ1-1
v_call: TRBV6-5
d_call: -
clone_size: few
cdr3_nt: TGTGCCAGCAGTTACTCGTCGCGCGGGACTGAAGCTTTCTTT
cdr3_aa: CASSYSSRGTEAFF

j_call: TRBJ2-1
v_call: TRBV27
d_call: -
clone_size: -
cdr3_nt: TGTGCCAGCAGTTCTAACAGGGCACAGCAGTTCTTC
cdr3_aa: CASSSNRAQQFF

j_call: TRBJ2-1
v_call: TRBV4-1
d_call: TRBD2
clone_size: -
cdr3_nt: TGCGCCAGCAGCCATCGCCGGGGACTAGCGGGAGACAAGAGGTCCTACAATGAGCAGTTCTTC
cdr3_aa: CASSHRRGLAGDKRSYNEQFF

j_call: TRBJ1-5
v_call: TRBV6-1
d_call: -
clone_size: -
cdr3_nt: TGTGCCAGCAGTGAAGTCGGGGGTCACCGCCTGAATCAGCCCCAGCATTTT
cdr3_aa: CASSEVGGHRLNQPQHF

j_call: TRBJ2-1
v_call: TRBV9
d_call: TRBD2
clone_size: -
cdr3_nt: TGTGCCAGCAGCGTAAAGGACATAGCGGGATACTATGAGCAGTTCTTC
cdr3_aa: CASSVKDIAGYYEQFF

j_call: TRBJ1-3
v_call: TRBV28
d_call: -
clone_size: -
cdr3_nt: TGTGCCAGCGGACCGGGGGGCTCTGGAAACACCATATATTTT
cdr3_aa: CASGPGGSGNTIYF

j_call: TRBJ1-3
v_call: TRBV2
d_call: -
clone_size: -
cdr3_nt: TGTGCCAGCAGGGGGGAAGGAAACACCATATATTTT
cdr3_aa: CASRGEGNTIYF

j_call: TRBJ2-1
v_call: TRBV18
d_call: TRBD2
clone_size: -
cdr3_nt: TGTGCCAGCTCGTACGAGACCGGGACTAGCTACAATGAGCAGTTCTTC
cdr3_aa: CASSYETGTSYNEQFF

j_call: TRBJ1-5
v_call: TRBV6-6
d_call: -
clone_size: -
cdr3_nt: TGTGCCAGCAGTCCCGGGACATTCGGTCAGCCCCAGCATTTT
cdr3_aa: CASSPGTFGQPQHF

j_call: TRBJ1-5
v_call: TRBV6-1
d_call: -
clone_size: once
cdr3_nt: TGTGCCAGCAGTGAAAGGGACACCTATAGCAATCAGCCCCAGCATTTT
cdr3_aa: CASSERDTYSNQPQHF

j_call: TRBJ2-5
v_call: TRBV18
d_call: -
clone_size: -
cdr3_nt: TGTGCCAGCTCCAACCTCCCGCAGCACCAAGAGACCCAGTACTTC
cdr3_aa: CASSNLPQHQETQYF

j_call: TRBJ1-4
v_call: TRBV18
d_call: -
clone_size: -
cdr3_nt: TGTGCCAGCTCACCAGATGAAAAACTGTTTTTT
cdr3_aa: CASSPDEKLFF

j_call: TRBJ1-2
v_call: TRBV2
d_call: -
clone_size: once
cdr3_nt: TGTGCCAGCAGTGAACCCGGGAAAGGCTACACCTTC
cdr3_aa: CASSEPGKGYTF

j_call: TRBJ1-3
v_call: TRBV5-1
d_call: -
clone_size: -
cdr3_nt: TGCGCCAGCAGCTTGTGGAGTCAGGGTGATACTGGAAACACCATATATTTT
cdr3_aa: CASSLWSQGDTGNTIYF

j_call: TRBJ2-1
v_call: TRBV5-4
d_call: -
clone_size: -
cdr3_nt: TGTGCCAGCAGCTTGCAGGGGTCCTACAATGAGCAGTTCTTC
cdr3_aa: CASSLQGSYNEQFF

j_call: TRBJ1-2
v_call: TRBV28
d_call: -
clone_size: -
cdr3_nt: TGTGCCAGCAGTTTCGGCAGGCAAGACTATGGCTACACCTTC
cdr3_aa: CASSFGRQDYGYTF

j_call: TRBJ1-2
v_call: TRBV7-3
d_call: TRBD1
clone_size: -
cdr3_nt: TGTGCCAGCAGCTTATTGGGGACAGGGGATAGTAACACCTTC
cdr3_aa: CASSLLGTGDSNTF